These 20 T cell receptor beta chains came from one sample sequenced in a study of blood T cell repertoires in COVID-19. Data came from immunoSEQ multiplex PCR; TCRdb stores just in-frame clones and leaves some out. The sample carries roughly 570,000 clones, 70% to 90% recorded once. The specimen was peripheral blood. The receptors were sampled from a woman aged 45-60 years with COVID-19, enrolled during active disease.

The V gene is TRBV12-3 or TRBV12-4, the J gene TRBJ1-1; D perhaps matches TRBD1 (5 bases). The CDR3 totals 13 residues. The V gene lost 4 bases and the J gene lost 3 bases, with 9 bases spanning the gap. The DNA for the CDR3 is TGTGCCAGCAGTTCTAACAGGTACACTGAAGCTTTCTTT. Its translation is CASSSNRYTEAFF.

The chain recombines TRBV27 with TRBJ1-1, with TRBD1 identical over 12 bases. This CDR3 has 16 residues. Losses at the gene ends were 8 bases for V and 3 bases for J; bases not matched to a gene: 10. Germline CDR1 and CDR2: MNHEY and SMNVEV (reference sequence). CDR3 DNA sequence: TGTGCCAGCGGCGACCGGGACAGGGGGCCTTACACTGAAGCTTTCTTT. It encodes CASGDRDRGPYTEAFF.

CDR3: CASSYSEALSYEQYF. CDR3 bases: TGTGCCAGCAGTTACTCGGAGGCGCTCTCCTACGAGCAGTACTTC. The chain combines TRBV6-2 or TRBV6-3 with TRBJ2-7; the D gene is possibly TRBD2 (5 bases). The CDR3 is 15 amino acids. The V end lost 0 bases, the J end lost 0 bases, and 9 bases lay between the germline ends. Per germline, CDR1 MNHEY and CDR2 SVGEGT.

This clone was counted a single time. The DNA of the CDR3 is TGTGCCTCCGGGACAGAAAGCTCCTACGAGCAGTACTTC. Amino acid sequence: CASGTESSYEQYF. The chain joins TRBV12-3 or TRBV12-4 to TRBJ2-7; 7 positions agree with TRBD1. This CDR3 spans 13 amino acids. V dropped 11 bases and J dropped 0; count of bases not matched to a gene: 7.

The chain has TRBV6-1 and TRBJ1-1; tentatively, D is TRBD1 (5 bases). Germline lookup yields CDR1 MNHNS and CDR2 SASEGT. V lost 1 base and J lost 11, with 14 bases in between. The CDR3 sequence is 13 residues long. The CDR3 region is CASSEGRDGSAFF. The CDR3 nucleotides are TGTGCCAGCAGTGAAGGGAGGGACGGATCGGCTTTCTTT.

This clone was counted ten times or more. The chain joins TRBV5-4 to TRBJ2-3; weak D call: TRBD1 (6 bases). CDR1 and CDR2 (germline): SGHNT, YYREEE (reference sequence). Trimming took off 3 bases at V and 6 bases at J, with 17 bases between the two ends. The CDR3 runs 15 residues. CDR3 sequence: CASSWMTGSTDTQYF. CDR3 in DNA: TGTGCCAGCAGCTGGATGACAGGCTCCACGGATACGCAGTATTTT.

The CDR3: CASSHMGGDNDKNIQYF. CDR3 DNA: TGTGCCAGCAGCCACATGGGAGGGGACAATGACAAAAACATTCAGTACTTC. The rearrangement joins TRBV3-1 (or the pseudogene TRBV3-2) to TRBJ2-4; a possible D gene is TRBD2 (7 bases). The germline V and J ends were trimmed by 3 bases and 3 bases, with 18 bases remaining between them. The length of the CDR3 is 17 residues. The germline gives CDR1 LGHDT, CDR2 YNNKEL (reference sequence).

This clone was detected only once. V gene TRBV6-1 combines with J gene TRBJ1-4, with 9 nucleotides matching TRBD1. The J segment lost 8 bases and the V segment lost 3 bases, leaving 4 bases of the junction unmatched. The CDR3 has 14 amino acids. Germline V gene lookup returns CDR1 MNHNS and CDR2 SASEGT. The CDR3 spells CASSEGTGWEKLFF. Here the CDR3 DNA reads TGTGCCAGCAGTGAGGGGACAGGGTGGGAAAAACTGTTTTTT.

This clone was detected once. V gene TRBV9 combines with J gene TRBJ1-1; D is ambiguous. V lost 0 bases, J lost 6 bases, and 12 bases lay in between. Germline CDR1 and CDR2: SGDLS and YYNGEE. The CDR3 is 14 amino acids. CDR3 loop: CASSVDSAWSEAFF. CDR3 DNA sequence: TGTGCCAGCAGCGTAGACAGTGCTTGGTCTGAAGCTTTCTTT.

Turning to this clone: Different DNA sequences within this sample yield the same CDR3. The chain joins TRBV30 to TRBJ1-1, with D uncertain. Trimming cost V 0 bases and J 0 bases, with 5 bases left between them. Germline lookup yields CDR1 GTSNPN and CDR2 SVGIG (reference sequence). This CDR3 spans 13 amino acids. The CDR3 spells CAWSVLLNTEAFF. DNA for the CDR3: TGTGCCTGGAGTGTACTCTTGAACACTGAAGCTTTCTTT.

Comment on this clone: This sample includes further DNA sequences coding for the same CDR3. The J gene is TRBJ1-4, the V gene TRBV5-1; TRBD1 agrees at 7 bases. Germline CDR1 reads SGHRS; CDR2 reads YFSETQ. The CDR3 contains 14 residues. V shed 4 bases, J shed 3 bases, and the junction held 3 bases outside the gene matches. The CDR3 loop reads CASSPGTANEKLFF. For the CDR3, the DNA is TGCGCCAGCAGCCCAGGGACAGCTAATGAAAAACTGTTTTTT.

CDR3 sequence (DNA): TGTGCCACCAGTGATCCATACAATGAGCAGTTCTTC. Amino acid sequence: CATSDPYNEQFF. This chain uses TRBV24-1 with TRBJ2-1; D is undetermined. V was clipped by 3 bases and J by 4 bases, with 3 bases between them. Per germline, CDR1 KGHDR and CDR2 SFDVKD. CDR3 length equals 12 residues.

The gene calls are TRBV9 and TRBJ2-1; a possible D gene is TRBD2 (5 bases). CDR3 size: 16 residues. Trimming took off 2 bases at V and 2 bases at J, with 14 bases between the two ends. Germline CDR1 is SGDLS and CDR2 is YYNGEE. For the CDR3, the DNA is TGTGCCAGCAGCGTCGCTAGCTCCGGCCCCTACAATGAGCAGTTCTTC. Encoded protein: CASSVASSGPYNEQFF.

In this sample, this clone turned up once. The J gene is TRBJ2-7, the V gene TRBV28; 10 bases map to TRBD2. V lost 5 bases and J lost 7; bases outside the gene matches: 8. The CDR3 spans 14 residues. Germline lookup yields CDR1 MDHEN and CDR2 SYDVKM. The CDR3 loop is CASSISGGPGEQYF. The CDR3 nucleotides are TGTGCCAGCAGTATTAGCGGGGGGCCGGGGGAGCAGTACTTC.

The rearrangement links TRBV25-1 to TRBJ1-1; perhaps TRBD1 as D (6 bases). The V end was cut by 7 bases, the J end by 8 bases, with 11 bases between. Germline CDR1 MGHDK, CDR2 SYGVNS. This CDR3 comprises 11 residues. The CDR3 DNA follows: TGTGCCAGCAACCAGGGGCCCGAAGCTTTCTTT. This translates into CASNQGPEAFF.

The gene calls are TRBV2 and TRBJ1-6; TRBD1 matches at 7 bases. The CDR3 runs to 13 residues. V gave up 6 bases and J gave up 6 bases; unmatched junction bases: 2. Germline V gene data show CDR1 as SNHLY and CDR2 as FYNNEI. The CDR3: CASRPGGNSPLHF. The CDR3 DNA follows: TGTGCCAGCAGACCAGGGGGTAATTCACCCCTCCACTTT.

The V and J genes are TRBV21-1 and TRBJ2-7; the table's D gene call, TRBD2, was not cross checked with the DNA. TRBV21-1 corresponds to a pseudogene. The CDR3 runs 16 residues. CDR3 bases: TGTGCCAGCAGCGCCCGGGACGGAACCTGGAGGGGCGAGCAGTACTTC. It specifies CASSARDGTWRGEQYF.

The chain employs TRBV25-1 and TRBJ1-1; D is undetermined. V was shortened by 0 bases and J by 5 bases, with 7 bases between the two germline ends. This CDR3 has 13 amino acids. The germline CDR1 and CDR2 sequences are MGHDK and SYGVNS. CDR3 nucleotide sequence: TGTGCCAGCAGTGAATACAAGAGAACTGAAGCTTTCTTT. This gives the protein CASSEYKRTEAFF.

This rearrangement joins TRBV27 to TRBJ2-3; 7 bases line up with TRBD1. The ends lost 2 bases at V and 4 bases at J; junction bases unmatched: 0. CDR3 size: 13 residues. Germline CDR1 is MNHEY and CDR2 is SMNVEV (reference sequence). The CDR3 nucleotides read TGTGCCAGCAGTTTAGGACAGGCAGATACGCAGTATTTT. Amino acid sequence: CASSLGQADTQYF.

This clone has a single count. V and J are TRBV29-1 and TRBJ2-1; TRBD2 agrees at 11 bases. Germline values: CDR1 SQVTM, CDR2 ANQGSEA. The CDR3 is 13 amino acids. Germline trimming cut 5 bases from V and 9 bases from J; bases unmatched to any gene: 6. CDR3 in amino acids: CSVRSGGAGEQFF. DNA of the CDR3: TGCAGCGTTCGTAGCGGGGGGGCTGGTGAGCAGTTCTTC.